This T cell receptor beta chain appears in the sequencing data of a study of T cells in Graves' hyperthyroidism and ophthalmopathy. The germline V gene has CDR1 SGHTA and CDR2 FQGTGA. V dropped 1 base and J dropped 1 base, with 7 bases sitting between them. The CDR3 consists of 14 residues. With respect to this clonotype: As yet, its antigen is unknown.

Overall study findings and caveats: Separation of ophthalmopathy from stable hyperthyroidism was achieved by a 13 V-J model.

Amplification of TCR beta CDR3 regions used RNA as the template. The HTBI primer set served for first-round RT-PCR of the TCR CDR3. In TCRdb, the multiplex PCR reads were re-called with MiXCR into one record per CDR3 protein. The data contain 490,000 or so distinct CDR3 sequences, roughly 45% of them singletons. Sequencing was performed on peripheral blood or thyroid tissue (not recorded which). V usage is TRBV7-3 and J usage is TRBJ1-1; D possibly corresponds to TRBD1 (5 bases). The clonotype comes from an adult woman with Graves' disease, either hyperthyroidism or ophthalmopathy (not recorded which). CDR3 in amino acids: CASSLRDQNTEAFF. The DNA of the CDR3 is TGTGCCAGCAGCTTAAGGGACCAGAACACTGAAGCTTTCTTT.